This TCR beta chain came from a study of T cells after yellow fever vaccination. Study as a whole: For low cell numbers, libraries were made with SMART-Seq v4 Ultra Low Input. The study, taken as a whole, reports: There was a small share of clonotypes that showed up in both the CD4 and CD8 compartments.

Comments on this clonotype: Antigen specificity is unknown.

The CDR3 length is 17 residues. Germline lookup yields CDR1 MNHEY and CDR2 SMNVEV (reference sequence). V was cut by 0 bases and J by 5 bases, with 16 bases left in between. They built TCR cDNA with 5'RACE template switching, a step that put in a universal primer site and UMIs. TCRdb re-analysed the 5' RACE reads in MiXCR, keeping a single row per CDR3 protein. The sample yields a few hundred thousand distinct CDR3 sequences, more than 3% seen once. The origin of this receptor is a man younger than 35 who received the YFV17D yellow fever vaccine. Sequenced here: PBMCs, sampled on the day of the yellow fever booster vaccination. The gene calls are TRBV27 and TRBJ2-2, with D tentatively TRBD2 (6 bases). CDR3 sequence: CASSLSTGVIGTGELFF. CDR3 bases: TGTGCCAGCAGTTTATCGACGGGGGTTATCGGAACCGGGGAGCTGTTTTTT.